This entry lists 7 T cell receptor beta chains sequenced from one sample in a study of T cells in Graves' hyperthyroidism and ophthalmopathy (dated by TCRdb to between 2018 and 2021). Libraries came from multiplex PCR. Sequenced on an Illumina HiSeq 2000. Amplification of TCR beta CDR3 regions was carried out from RNA transcripts. The TCR CDR3 was subjected to a first round of RT-PCR using the HTBI primer set and the Qiagen OneStep RT-PCR kit. The raw public reads went through TCRdb reprocessing: fastp at Q25, MiXCR clone calling, in-frame beta chains kept. All rows with the same CDR3 protein become a single entry with the most common DNA and genes. For this sample there are under 350,000 distinct CDR3 sequences; roughly a fifth appear just once. The ten largest clones add up to 50% of the sample. Input material: blood. These TCRs come from a woman between 45 and 60 years old with Graves' hyperthyroidism.

The V call is TRBV20-1, the J call TRBJ1-1; 8 nucleotides match TRBD1. The V gene's germline CDR1 is DFQATT and CDR2 SNEGSKA (reference sequence). This CDR3 region has 14 residues. V trimming: 1 base; J trimming: 2 bases; junction bases outside the gene matches: 3. The CDR3 here is CSARGGTGNTEAFF. The CDR3 bases are TGCAGTGCTAGAGGTGGGACAGGAAACACTGAAGCTTTCTTT.

Concerning this clonotype itself: One end of the junction fails to match germline, which may point to a read error. J is TRBJ2-5 and V is TRBV7-7, with 9 bases matching TRBD2. The CDR3 is 14 amino acids. The germline CDR1 and CDR2 sequences are SSHAT and FNYEAQ (reference sequence). CDR3 bases: TGTGCTAGCAGCGGAGCGGGAGGCATAAAGACCCAGTACTTC. Encoded protein: CASSGAGGIKTQYF.

This clonotype was observed many times. The CDR3 region is CASSQDNGMYGYTF. The CDR3 region has the DNA TGTGCCAGCAGCCAAGACAACGGAATGTATGGCTACACCTTC. V gene TRBV3-1 combines with J gene TRBJ1-2; D not certain. The V end lost 0 bases, the J end lost 5 bases, and 10 bases lay between the germline ends. This CDR3 has 14 residues. Germline-derived CDR1 and CDR2 are LGHDT and YNNKEL (reference sequence).

This clonotype came up many times. The V and J genes are TRBV12-3 or TRBV12-4 and TRBJ1-5, with TRBD1 as a possible D gene (6 bases). Trimming shortened V by 2 bases and J by 5 bases, and 13 bases separated the two germline ends. There are 15 residues in the CDR3. CDR3 in DNA: TGTGCCAGCAGTTTATCTGCAGGGGACTATCAGCCCCAGCATTTT. Encoded protein: CASSLSAGDYQPQHF.

This clonotype was seen ten or more times. The chain uses TRBV24-1 and TRBJ2-7; 11 bases line up with TRBD1. Germline loops: CDR1 KGHDR, CDR2 SFDVKD. The CDR3 is 15 amino acids. V dropped 5 bases and J dropped 1; count of bases not matched to a gene: 3. This chain's CDR3 is CATSGGTGGSYEQYF. The CDR3 DNA reads TGTGCCACCAGTGGCGGGACAGGGGGTTCCTACGAGCAGTACTTC.

This clonotype was found many times. The V gene is TRBV11-2, the J gene TRBJ1-6; a possible D gene is TRBD1 (6 bases). This CDR3 spans 14 amino acids. Germline CDR1 is SGHAT and CDR2 is FQNNGV. Trimming stripped 4 bases from V and 8 bases from J, with 12 bases between. The CDR3 bases are TGTGCCAGCAGCTCCCCTGAGGGGGATTCACCCCTCCACTTT. Its translation: CASSSPEGDSPLHF.

The gene calls are TRBV10-3 and TRBJ1-1; TRBD1 aligns across 8 bases. The CDR3 totals 14 residues. V shed 4 bases, J shed 3 bases, and the junction held 4 bases outside the gene matches. Germline V gene sequence: CDR1 ENHRY, CDR2 SYGVKD. CDR3 DNA sequence: TGTGCCATCAGTGGGAACAGGGGGGACACTGAAGCTTTCTTT. Its translation is CAISGNRGDTEAFF.